Shown below are 8 T cell receptor beta chains from a single sample sequenced in a study of monozygotic twins with inflammatory bowel disease. TCRdb reworked the 5' RACE reads into one entry per CDR3 protein, no DNA. Here the sample table reports some 400,000 distinct CDR3 sequences. Sample: blood. The source of these receptors is a human donor with ulcerative colitis or Crohn's disease, or a healthy co-twin of an affected twin (not recorded which).

The genes are TRBV5-6 and TRBJ1-5; TCRdb designates TRBD1, a call that cannot be tested without DNA. The CDR3 has 14 residues. Germline loops: CDR1 SGHDT, CDR2 YYEEEE. The CDR3 region is CASSSYQGIQPQHF.

V is TRBV2 and J is TRBJ1-5; TCRdb outputs TRBD1, but without DNA this stays unchecked. The CDR3 is 14 residues long. The germline V gene has CDR1 SNHLY and CDR2 FYNNEI. CDR3 amino acids: CASSEGGGSQPQHF.

This chain links TRBV7-9 with TRBJ1-2; lacking DNA, the TRBD1 call made by TCRdb goes unchecked. Germline V lookup: CDR1 SEHNR, CDR2 FQNEAQ (reference sequence). This CDR3 has 15 residues. The CDR3 here is CASSGRDRGHDGYTF.

This rearrangement joins TRBV14 to TRBJ1-2; the D gene TCRdb calls, TRBD1, cannot be checked with no DNA. Germline CDR1 is SGHDN and CDR2 is FVKESK. The CDR3 runs 17 residues. CDR3 sequence: CASSPGGGLVRSNGYTF. Drawing the rest from reference TRBV14 and TRBJ1-2, the complete variable domain is EAGVTQFPSHSVIEKGQTVTLRCDPISGHDNLYWYRRVMGKEIKFLLHFVKESKQDESGMPNNRFLAERTGGTYSTLKVQPAELEDSGVYFCASSPGGGLVRSNGYTFGSGTRLTVV.

The chain combines TRBV20-1 with TRBJ2-1; TCRdb selects TRBD1, and the lack of DNA leaves this call unchecked. There are 14 residues in the CDR3. The V gene's germline CDR1 is DFQATT and CDR2 SNEGSKA (reference sequence). CDR3 sequence reads: CSAGAGSWGNEQFF.

The chain combines TRBV4-2 with TRBJ2-7; checking the TCRdb D call of TRBD2 is not possible without DNA. This CDR3 contains 16 residues. CDR1 LGHNA and CDR2 YNFKEQ come from the germline V gene. CDR3 residues: CASSQDAQAREVEQYF.

The chain combines TRBV24-1 with TRBJ2-3. This CDR3 has 12 residues. CDR1 and CDR2 from the germline V gene are KGHDR and SFDVKD. The CDR3 region is CATIDGTDTQYF.

The genes are TRBV7-2 and TRBJ2-1; checking the TCRdb D call of TRBD2 is not possible without DNA. This CDR3 has 17 residues. Per the germline V gene, CDR1 is SGHTA and CDR2 is FQGNSA. The CDR3 loop is CASSPVGTSGSYNEQFF.